A selection of T cell receptor beta chains follows, all from one sample in a study of cytomegalovirus exposure and HLA in healthy donors. Sequencing used immunoSEQ multiplex PCR; TCRdb keeps in-frame clones, though not all of them. The profile covers some 150,000 clones, with just over 85% appearing a single time and around 2.1% taken by the ten largest. The material sequenced was PBMCs. All receptors come from a human donor in good health. Both conserved end residues are trimmed from each CDR3.

>TRBJ1-4|TRBV7-2
ASSLGPATNEKLF
>TRBJ2-3|TRBV5-1
ASSPRVPSRAQY
>TRBJ1-4|TRBV18
ASSPGQDATNEKLF
>TRBJ2-2|TRBV6-4
ASSEQRETRTGELF
>TRBJ2-5|TRBV29-1
SVSNRLIETQY
>TRBJ1-2|TRBV7-6
ASSLVAGGDGYT
>TRBJ1-5|TRBV28
ASSLFAGTQQPQH
>TRBJ1-2|TRBV7-9
ASSPQGDYGYT
>TRBJ1-5|TRBV6-6
ASSYGTGVRQPQH
>TRBJ2-1|TRBV5-1
ASSTRTLDGGNEQF
>TRBJ2-7|TRBV7-8
ASSSPSSYEQY
>TRBJ1-5|TRBV29-1
SVRDSNNQPQH
>TRBJ2-6|TRBV27
ASSLSGRGQSGANVLT
>TRBJ2-5|TRBV7-2
ASSTRRTGNFETQY
>TRBJ2-5|TRBV13
ASSAGTGQETQY
>TRBJ1-1|TRBV28
ASSPGDVIPSVNTEAF
>TRBJ1-2|TRBV4-1
ASSQGRGGARDYT
>TRBJ2-3|TRBV5-1
ASSLVTGSTDTQY
>TRBJ2-1|TRBV7-3
ASSLTFGGSYNEQF
>TRBJ2-7|TRBV6-1
ASSSEPGQGYEQY
>TRBJ2-4|TRBV27
ASSLSQGYYSKNIQY
>TRBJ1-2|TRBV7-2
ASSLGSYGYT
>TRBJ2-3|TRBV18
ASSPRFPTGASSTDTQY
>TRBJ1-2|TRBV9
ASSGWARDGYT
>TRBJ1-2|TRBV5-6
ASSLRGGGDGYT
>TRBJ2-1|TRBV5-6
ASSLDGVTSGSGNEQF